The TCR beta chain described here comes from a study of metastatic and nonmetastatic thyroid tumors. Study-wide background: Where malignant and benign thyroid patients were concerned, repertoires were compared across blood and tumor or nodule tissue.

This clone was detected many times. TCRdb re-called the PCR reads via MiXCR. This sample has over 20,000 clones; 10% to 15% occur once, and the top ten carry roughly a quarter. Prior to thyroid surgery, none of the patients had received any treatment. The CDR3 totals 16 residues. The germline V gene encodes CDR1 SGHTS and CDR2 YDEGEE. V was pared by 7 bases and J by 0 bases, with 19 bases between. The receptor comes from a female donor with papillary thyroid cancer or a benign thyroid nodule (not recorded which). Some clones in this sample may be carry-over from other donors' samples. V and J are TRBV5-8 and TRBJ1-1; possible D gene TRBD1, 6 bases. Specimen: blood. CDR3 in DNA: TGTGCCAGCTTCTCGGGACAATTAGTTATGAACACTGAAGCTTTCTTT. Its protein product is CASFSGQLVMNTEAFF.